Listed here are 27 T cell receptor beta chains from one sample, sequenced in a study of T cells in women clearing cervical HPV infection. Sequencing used immunoSEQ multiplex PCR; TCRdb keeps in-frame clones, though not all of them. The sample holds 30,000 to 35,000 clones. Sequencing was performed on blood buffy coat. Receptors were obtained from a woman aged 18-69 years with a cervical HPV16 infection that either progressed to CIN3+ or cleared (not recorded which).

In the case of this clone: The junction does not match germline at one end; this may be a read error. The read finishes 3 residues shy of the CDR3 end, and the germline J gene is used to complete it. Other DNA variants within this sample encode the same CDR3. This sequence joins TRBV7-9 and TRBJ1-3; 7 nucleotides agree with TRBD1. From germline, CDR1 is SEHNR and CDR2 FQNEAQ (reference sequence). The CDR3 covers 14 residues. Partial CDR3 DNA: TGTGCCAGCAGCAAGGACAGGAATGGATACACC. Residues: CASSKDRNGYT. The entire CDR3 reads CASSKDRNGYTIYF.

In regard to this clone: The read comes to an end 3 residues before the CDR3 does, leaving the germline J gene to fill in the end. V and J are TRBV20-1 and TRBJ2-7, with 9 positions matching TRBD2. Trimming removed 3 bases from V and 4 bases from J; junction bases left unmatched: 4. Germline-derived CDR1 and CDR2 are DFQATT and SNEGSKA (reference sequence). There are 13 residues in the CDR3. CDR3 DNA, as far as it was read: TGCAGTGCTAGGGGGGGACTAGCTTACGAG. Translation: CSARGGLAYE. The complete CDR3 protein is CSARGGLAYEQYF.

A note on this clone: Read coverage stops 3 residues before the CDR3 terminus; the germline J gene supplies the remainder. The chain has TRBV20-1 and TRBJ2-3, with 8 bases fitting TRBD2. The CDR3 extends over 15 amino acids. The V and J ends lost 4 bases and 2 bases, in that order; junction bases with no gene match: 8. CDR1 is DFQATT, CDR2 SNEGSKA, per germline (reference sequence). CDR3 protein: CSATPSSGSTDTQYF. The covered CDR3 bases are TGCAGTGCTACCCCCTCTAGCGGGTCCACAGATACG.

Concerning this clone itself: The sequence runs out 3 residues before the end of the CDR3; the remainder is reconstructed from the germline J gene. This chain links TRBV5-1 with TRBJ1-4; 8 bases fit TRBD1. J gave up 6 bases and V 3 bases, and 7 bases lay outside the gene matches. Looked up from germline, CDR1 is SGHRS and CDR2 is YFSETQ. This CDR3 comprises 15 residues. The CDR3 DNA, read in part, is TGCGCCAGCAGCTGGCAGGACAGGGCTCATGAAAAA. Amino acid sequence: CASSWQDRAHEK. In full, the CDR3 reads CASSWQDRAHEKLFF.

Concerning this clone: Coverage ceases 3 residues before the CDR3 finishes, and the germline J gene fills in the end. The V gene is TRBV20-1, the J gene TRBJ1-4; D is uncertain. The CDR3 length is 11 residues. Germline V gives CDR1 DFQATT, CDR2 SNEGSKA (reference sequence). Partial CDR3 DNA: TGCAGTGCCCCGGTCGGGTCACCA. Amino acid sequence: CSAPVGSP. The complete CDR3 protein is CSAPVGSPLFF.

As regards this clone: With the read ending 3 residues before the CDR3 end, the germline J gene is used to fill in that end. The chain combines TRBV20-1 with TRBJ2-3; 9 bases align to TRBD1. CDR3 length: 17 amino acids. Germline assignment: CDR1 DFQATT and CDR2 SNEGSKA (reference sequence). The CDR3 spells CSARADRGSDGNQPQYF. The sequenced part of the CDR3 DNA is TGCAGTGCTAGAGCCGACAGGGGGAGCGACGGCAATCAGCCG.

Comment on this clone: The CDR3 end is not reached by the read, which stops 3 residues before it; the germline J gene fills it in. The V call is TRBV7-7, the J call TRBJ1-4, with D possibly TRBD1 on 6 matching bases. V lost 5 bases and J lost 3, with 10 bases in between. The CDR3 is 14 amino acids. Looked up from germline, CDR1 is SSHAT and CDR2 is FNYEAQ (reference sequence). The DNA read from the CDR3 is TGTGCCAGCAGCCGACAGGCCCCTAATGAAAAA. Protein product: CASSRQAPNEK. In full, the CDR3 is CASSRQAPNEKLFF.

For this clone: The read halts 3 residues ahead of the CDR3 end, with the missing end drawn from the germline J gene. The chain uses TRBV18 and TRBJ1-2; D remains unclear. The CDR3 spans 14 residues. Germline loops: CDR1 KGHSH, CDR2 LQKENI. The CDR3 DNA, read in part, is TGTGCCAGCTCACCTAGACAAGCCACCTACGAC. Translated, it gives CASSPRQATYD. The whole CDR3 region reads CASSPRQATYDYTF. The whole variable domain, remainder taken from reference TRBV18 and TRBJ1-2, is NAGVMQNPRHLVRRRGQEARLRCSPMKGHSHVYWYRQLPEEGLKFMVYLQKENIIDESGMPKERFSAEFPKEGPSILRIQQVVRGDSAAYFCASSPRQATYDYTFGSGTRLTVV.

Remarks on this clone: The read comes to an end 3 residues before the CDR3 does, leaving the germline J gene to fill in the end. The rearrangement uses TRBV18 and TRBJ2-2; tentatively, D is TRBD1 (5 bases). Per germline, CDR1 KGHSH and CDR2 LQKENI. The CDR3 sequence is 16 residues long. CDR3 loop: CASSLTGFATNEKLFF. The sequenced CDR3 bases are TGTGCCAGCTCCCTCACAGGATTTGCAACTAATGAAAAG.

Of note for this clone: The CDR3 end falls 3 residues outside the read, so it is completed with the germline J gene. The J gene is TRBJ1-1, the V gene TRBV2; D is unclear. There are 12 residues in the CDR3. Germline V gene sequence: CDR1 SNHLY, CDR2 FYNNEI. The CDR3 reads CASNPGDRKAFF. CDR3 DNA, as far as it was read: TGTGCCAGCAACCCCGGGGATAGGAAA.

Comment on this clone: The missing CDR3 end, 3 residues past where the read stops, is filled in from the germline J gene. The genes are TRBV20-1 and TRBJ1-3, with no clear D. The CDR3 consists of 12 residues. V was shortened by 4 bases and J by 4 bases, with 8 bases between the two germline ends. The germline gives CDR1 DFQATT, CDR2 SNEGSKA (reference sequence). CDR3 loop: CSATDGGNTIYF. The sequenced part of the CDR3 DNA is TGCAGTGCTACCGACGGGGGAAACACC.

Details on this clone: The read is 3 residues too short to cover the CDR3 end, so that end is filled in from the germline J gene. The rearrangement links TRBV7-2 to TRBJ1-2; D is uncertain. Germline V gene sequence: CDR1 SGHTA, CDR2 FQGNSA. The CDR3 covers 13 residues. The covered CDR3 bases are TGTGCCAGCAGCTCAACTAGAACAAGCGAC. The encoded protein is CASSSTRTSD. The whole CDR3 protein is CASSSTRTSDYTF.

Concerning this clone: The CDR3 end is not reached by the read, which stops 3 residues before it; the germline J gene fills it in. The V call is TRBV5-6, the J call TRBJ2-7; 7 bases match TRBD1. The CDR3 has 13 residues. V shed 2 bases, J shed 5 bases, and the junction held 4 bases outside the gene matches. CDR1 SGHDT and CDR2 YYEEEE come from the germline V gene. This CDR3 reads CASSFDRAHEQYF. Partial CDR3 DNA: TGTGCCAGCAGCTTCGACAGGGCCCACGAG.

As for this clone: Read coverage stops 3 residues before the CDR3 terminus; the germline J gene supplies the remainder. The rearrangement joins TRBV7-8 to TRBJ2-3; the match to TRBD2 covers 9 bases. Germline-derived CDR1 and CDR2 are SGHVS and FQNEAQ. CDR3 size: 16 residues. V trimming: 5 bases; J trimming: 4 bases; junction bases outside the gene matches: 10. The CDR3 DNA, read in part, is TGTGCCAGCAGCGCGCCGCCTAGCGGGATACCAGATACG. Protein: CASSAPPSGIPDT. The CDR3 as a whole reads CASSAPPSGIPDTQYF.

Concerning this clone itself: Read sequence stops 3 residues before the CDR3 end, and the germline J gene provides the missing end. The chain uses TRBV20-1 and TRBJ1-5, with a weak D call TRBD1 (6 bases). Germline CDR1 DFQATT, CDR2 SNEGSKA (reference sequence). V was shortened by 1 base and J by 2 bases, with 9 bases between the two germline ends. This CDR3 comprises 14 residues. The sequenced part of the CDR3 DNA is TGCAGTGCTAGAGTACAGGGAGGCAATCAGCCC. Encoded protein: CSARVQGGNQP. The whole CDR3 protein reads CSARVQGGNQPQHF.

As for this clone: The CDR3 extends 3 residues past the end of the read, so its final part is completed from the germline J gene. Other nucleotide sequences in the sample specify the same CDR3. The V and J genes are TRBV30 and TRBJ1-3; the D gene is possibly TRBD1 (6 bases). The germline V and J ends were trimmed by 3 bases and 0 bases, with 9 bases remaining between them. The CDR3 sequence is 14 residues long. The V gene's germline CDR1 is GTSNPN and CDR2 SVGIG (reference sequence). CDR3 DNA, as far as it was read: TGTGCCTGGAGAAGCAGGGGCTCTGGAAACACC. Protein sequence: CAWRSRGSGNT. The complete CDR3 protein is CAWRSRGSGNTIYF.

In the case of this clone: Read data end 3 residues before the CDR3 end; the end is taken from the germline J gene. The V call is TRBV19, the J call TRBJ1-2, with 9 nucleotides matching TRBD1. The J segment lost 2 bases and the V segment lost 6 bases, leaving 4 bases of the junction unmatched. Germline-derived CDR1 and CDR2 are LNHDA and SQIVND (reference sequence). CDR3 length: 14 residues. CDR3 DNA, as far as it was read: TGTGCCAGTAGCTCAGACAGGGGGAACTATGGC. Its protein product is CASSSDRGNYG. The full CDR3 is CASSSDRGNYGYTF.

For this clone: The DNA ends 3 residues before the CDR3 does, and the rest of the CDR3 is filled in from the germline J gene. V is TRBV13 and J is TRBJ2-7, with 8 bases lining up with TRBD1. The germline CDR1 and CDR2 sequences are PRHDT and FYEKMQ (reference sequence). Trimming cost V 5 bases and J 3 bases; bases outside gene matches: 6. This CDR3 is built from 14 residues. This chain's CDR3 is CASSIGQGVYEQYF. The CDR3 DNA, read in part, is TGTGCCAGCAGCATCGGACAGGGCGTCTACGAG.

About this clone itself: The read terminates 3 residues before the CDR3 end, so the remaining end is supplied by the germline J gene. V gene TRBV7-9 combines with J gene TRBJ2-1; 9 bases agree with TRBD1. The V segment lost 5 bases and the J segment 4 bases; nucleotides outside the gene matches: 3. Germline lookup yields CDR1 SEHNR and CDR2 FQNEAQ (reference sequence). The CDR3 runs 14 residues. Partial CDR3 DNA: TGTGCCAGCAGCCCCGGGACAGGGTACAATGAG. It translates to CASSPGTGYNE. The full CDR3 protein reads CASSPGTGYNEQFF.

Notes on this clone: Read sequence stops 3 residues before the CDR3 end, and the germline J gene provides the missing end. The rearrangement uses TRBV5-1 and TRBJ2-3, with TRBD2 matching over 8 bases. Germline CDR1 and CDR2: SGHRS and YFSETQ. The CDR3 has 13 residues. The CDR3 sequence: CASSEERGKTQYF. The sequenced CDR3 bases are TGCGCCAGCAGCGAGGAGCGGGGGAAAACG.

Points on this clone: The read ends 3 residues shy of where the CDR3 ends; the end is completed using the germline J gene. The chain couples TRBV7-2 to TRBJ2-3; the D gene is possibly TRBD2 (7 bases). The CDR3 length is 15 residues. Germline CDR1 and CDR2: SGHTA and FQGNSA. V gave up 6 bases and J gave up 5 bases, with 18 bases separating them. CDR3: CASRSPGGHGDTQYF. The CDR3 bases that were read are TGTGCCAGCAGAAGTCCCGGGGGGCATGGAGATACG. Full variable domain (rest looked up from reference TRBV7-2 and TRBJ2-3): GAGVSQSPSNKVTEKGKDVELRCDPISGHTALYWYRQSLGQGLEFLIYFQGNSAPDKSGLPSDRFSAERTGGSVSTLTIQRTQQEDSAVYLCASRSPGGHGDTQYFGPGTRLTVL.

Remarks on this clone: The read stops 3 residues short of the end of the CDR3; the missing end is completed from the germline J gene. This sequence joins TRBV5-1 and TRBJ2-7, with TRBD2 matching over 8 bases. Germline lookup yields CDR1 SGHRS and CDR2 YFSETQ. There are 16 residues in the CDR3. Trimming removed 3 bases from V and 4 bases from J; junction bases left unmatched: 12. The CDR3 protein is CASSYLPGLGVYEQYF. CDR3 DNA (partial): TGCGCCAGCAGCTACCTCCCGGGACTAGGGGTGTACGAG. Combining the CDR3 with reference TRBV5-1 and TRBJ2-7 gives the whole variable domain KAGVTQTPRYLIKTRGQQVTLSCSPISGHRSVSWYQQTPGQGLQFLFEYFSETQRNKGNFPGRFSGRQFSNSRSEMNVSTLELGDSALYLCASSYLPGLGVYEQYFGPGTRLTVT.

In regard to this clone: The read ends 3 residues shy of where the CDR3 ends; the end is completed using the germline J gene. The genes are TRBV5-1 and TRBJ2-7; 10 bases map to TRBD2. V trimming: 5 bases; J trimming: 3 bases; junction bases outside the gene matches: 11. This CDR3 has 16 residues. Germline V CDR1 and CDR2: SGHRS, YFSETQ. The CDR3 bases that were read are TGCGCCAGCAGTCGGGGCGGACTAGCGGAGGGCTACGAG. Encoded protein: CASSRGGLAEGYE. The whole CDR3 sequence reads CASSRGGLAEGYEQYF. Full variable domain (rest looked up from reference TRBV5-1 and TRBJ2-7): KAGVTQTPRYLIKTRGQQVTLSCSPISGHRSVSWYQQTPGQGLQFLFEYFSETQRNKGNFPGRFSGRQFSNSRSEMNVSTLELGDSALYLCASSRGGLAEGYEQYFGPGTRLTVT.

As to this clone: The read ends 3 residues shy of where the CDR3 ends; the end is completed using the germline J gene. The rearrangement joins TRBV7-2 to TRBJ2-3; tentatively, D is TRBD1 (6 bases). Germline V CDR1 and CDR2: SGHTA, FQGNSA. Trimming stripped 1 base from V and 2 bases from J, with 10 bases between. The CDR3 runs 15 residues. The part of the CDR3 DNA that was read is TGTGCCAGCAGCTTAGTAGGGGGAGACACAGATACG. Translation: CASSLVGGDTDT. In full, the CDR3 is CASSLVGGDTDTQYF.

Here the CDR3 reads CASSSSGASYNEQFF. Partial CDR3 DNA: TGTGCCAGCAGCTCCAGCGGGGCCTCCTACAATGAG. The rearrangement joins TRBV2 to TRBJ2-1; 7 bases are shared with TRBD2. The read terminates 3 residues ahead of where the CDR3 ends, so the germline J gene completes it. In germline, CDR1 is SNHLY, CDR2 FYNNEI. V lost 6 bases and J lost 0; bases outside the gene matches: 5. This CDR3 contains 15 residues.

A word on this clone: The CDR3 end is not reached by the read, which stops 3 residues before it; the germline J gene fills it in. The rearrangement uses TRBV5-1 and TRBJ2-1; 8 nucleotides match TRBD2. The junction had 6 bases not matched to a gene; V was cut back by 4 bases and J by 0 bases. The CDR3 has 16 residues. Per germline, CDR1 SGHRS and CDR2 YFSETQ. The covered CDR3 bases are TGCGCCAGCAGCCCGAATCTAGCGGGCTCCTACAATGAG. It translates to CASSPNLAGSYNE. From start to end, the CDR3 is CASSPNLAGSYNEQFF.

As concerns this clone: The read comes to an end 3 residues before the CDR3 does, leaving the germline J gene to fill in the end. The chain recombines TRBV20-1 with TRBJ2-7; 8 bases map to TRBD2. The V and J ends lost 5 bases and 4 bases, in that order; junction bases with no gene match: 7. In germline, CDR1 is DFQATT, CDR2 SNEGSKA (reference sequence). The CDR3 covers 13 residues. CDR3: CSAPLGLAYEQYF. The DNA read from the CDR3 is TGCAGTGCTCCACTCGGACTAGCTTACGAG.